This record covers a single TCR beta chain. Its specificity is not known. These data are taken from a study of vaccination effects on CD4 cells after COVID-19. Study in general: Sampling occurred a median 72 days post second dose, range 14 to 241. A few million PBMC were placed in each well, which was supplemented with about 10 IU/ml IL-2 and approximately 10 ug/ml peptides.

Using immunoSEQ multiplex PCR, the repertoire was profiled, and TCRdb retains in-frame clones only, with some absent. The data show just under 75,000 clones, roughly 75% seen once. Germline loops: CDR1 MRHNA, CDR2 SNTAGT. The CDR3 sequence is 15 residues long. J lost 5 bases, V lost 6 bases, and 9 bases had no gene match. When less than 11 days of culture had elapsed, CD4+ T cells were isolated. Of the BNT162b2 and mRNA-1273 vaccines, participants received two doses of one or the other. Sequenced material: CD4+ T cells from PBMCs cultured without peptide, taken after COVID-19 vaccination. This TCR derives from a human donor who received a COVID-19 vaccine. This chain connects TRBV6-4 to TRBJ1-1; 10 nucleotides align to TRBD1. CDR3 loop: CASRIRDRGPTEAFF. In nucleotides, the CDR3 is TGTGCCAGCAGGATCCGGGACAGGGGCCCGACTGAAGCTTTCTTT.